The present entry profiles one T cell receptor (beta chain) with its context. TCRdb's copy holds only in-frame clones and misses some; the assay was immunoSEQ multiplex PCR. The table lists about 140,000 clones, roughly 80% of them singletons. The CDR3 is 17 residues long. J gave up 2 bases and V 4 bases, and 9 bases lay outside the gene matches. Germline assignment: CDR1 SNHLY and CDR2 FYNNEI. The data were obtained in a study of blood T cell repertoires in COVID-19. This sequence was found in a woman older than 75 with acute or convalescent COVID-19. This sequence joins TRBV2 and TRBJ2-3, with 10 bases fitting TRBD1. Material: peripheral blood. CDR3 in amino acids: CASSVNGGTGVTDTQYF. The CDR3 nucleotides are TGTGCCAGCAGTGTAAATGGTGGGACAGGGGTCACAGATACGCAGTATTTT.